This is a list of T cell receptor beta chains from one sample in a study of blood T cells in healthy people across ages. TCRdb independently ran MiXCR on the 5' RACE reads; one entry per CDR3 protein. The table includes roughly 800,000 distinct CDR3 sequences, about a quarter detected once. These data also featured in a second study, about T cells of mothers and their children.

Sequencing used blood. The receptors stem from a boy aged 5-17 years in good health. Each CDR3 is given with its conserved first and last residue. D genes are given only for firm matches. Some rows have no size entry. The others give once, few or many, or a class for an expanded clone.

D: -; size: few; V: TRBV15; J: TRBJ2-2; DNA: TGTGCCACCAGCAGAGCTCAGCTCGTGGGTGCCGGGGAGCTGTTTTTT; CDR3: CATSRAQLVGAGELFF
D: TRBD2; size: -; V: TRBV27; J: TRBJ2-5; DNA: TGTGCCAGCAGTTTCCCGGGACTAGTCCTCGAGACCCAGTACTTC; CDR3: CASSFPGLVLETQYF
D: TRBD1; size: few; V: TRBV28; J: TRBJ2-4; DNA: TGTGCCAGCAGTTTATCAACGGGTCGAAGACGGGACAGAAACATTCAGTACTTC; CDR3: CASSLSTGRRRDRNIQYF
D: -; size: -; V: TRBV6-1; J: TRBJ2-4; DNA: TGTGCCAGCAGTGAACCCCAGGGATCCAAAAACATTCAGTACTTC; CDR3: CASSEPQGSKNIQYF
D: -; size: -; V: TRBV6-1; J: TRBJ1-1; DNA: TGTGCCAGCAGTGAAGTGGGCCGGGGGCCAGTGGTCACTGAAGCTTTCTTT; CDR3: CASSEVGRGPVVTEAFF
D: -; size: -; V: TRBV6-5; J: TRBJ2-4; DNA: TGTGCCAGCAGTTACTCGAGAGGGGTGGACATTCAGTACTTC; CDR3: CASSYSRGVDIQYF
D: -; size: few; V: TRBV12-3/TRBV12-4; J: TRBJ2-7; DNA: TGTGCCAGCAGGACAGAGACCTACGAGCAGTACTTC; CDR3: CASRTETYEQYF
D: TRBD1; size: few; V: TRBV7-9; J: TRBJ1-2; DNA: TGTGCCAGCAGCCACGATGACTCGGGCAGGGGGCTTGGCTACACCTTC; CDR3: CASSHDDSGRGLGYTF
D: -; size: few; V: TRBV6-5; J: TRBJ1-1; DNA: TGTGCCAGCAGTTCCCAAAGGGGTACTGAAGCTTTCTTT; CDR3: CASSSQRGTEAFF
D: TRBD2; size: -; V: TRBV6-1; J: TRBJ2-7; DNA: TGTGCCAGCAAGACTAGCGGGGGCTCCTACGAGCAGTACTTC; CDR3: CASKTSGGSYEQYF
D: -; size: -; V: TRBV7-3; J: TRBJ1-4; DNA: TGTGCCAGCAGCGGGGGTCCTAATGAAAAACTGTTTTTT; CDR3: CASSGGPNEKLFF
D: -; size: many; V: TRBV29-1; J: TRBJ1-2; DNA: TGCAGCGCCCTAAGGAGTGATGGCTACACCTTC; CDR3: CSALRSDGYTF
D: TRBD1; size: few; V: TRBV10-3; J: TRBJ2-5; DNA: TGTGCCATCAGGGGGACAGGGACTCAAGAGACCCAGTACTTC; CDR3: CAIRGTGTQETQYF
D: -; size: -; V: TRBV5-1; J: TRBJ1-4; DNA: TGCGCCAGCAGCTTGGATGAGGGTGAAAAACTGTTTTTT; CDR3: CASSLDEGEKLFF
D: -; size: few; V: TRBV12-3/TRBV12-4; J: TRBJ2-3; DNA: TGTGCCAGCAGTTTGCCCACCGGGGCAGATACGCAGTATTTT; CDR3: CASSLPTGADTQYF
D: TRBD2; size: -; V: TRBV20-1; J: TRBJ2-5; DNA: TGCAGTGCTAGAGTCTACGATTCTAGCGGGGGGCCGACCTGGGAGACCCAGTACTTC; CDR3: CSARVYDSSGGPTWETQYF
D: -; size: many; V: TRBV7-2; J: TRBJ1-4; DNA: TGTGCCAGCAGCTTTCAGGGGTCCGGTGAAAAACTGTTTTTT; CDR3: CASSFQGSGEKLFF
D: -; size: -; V: TRBV15; J: TRBJ2-3; DNA: TGTGCCACCAGCGGGCCGGGATCAGGAAGAGATACGCAGTATTTT; CDR3: CATSGPGSGRDTQYF
D: -; size: -; V: TRBV3-1; J: TRBJ1-4; DNA: TGTGCCAGCAGCCTCACGTCCGGGGGAGGAGGTGAAAAACTGTTTTTT; CDR3: CASSLTSGGGGEKLFF
D: -; size: -; V: TRBV14; J: TRBJ1-2; DNA: TGTGCCAGCAGCCAAGATTATGGGGATGGCTACACCTTC; CDR3: CASSQDYGDGYTF
D: TRBD1; size: few; V: TRBV10-3; J: TRBJ1-5; DNA: TGTGCCATCAGAGACAGGGAAGAACAGCCCCAGCATTTT; CDR3: CAIRDREEQPQHF
D: -; size: -; V: TRBV7-9; J: TRBJ2-5; DNA: TGTGCCAGCACCTCCCCCCAGAGTCCCGAGACCCAGTACTTC; CDR3: CASTSPQSPETQYF
D: -; size: few; V: TRBV2; J: TRBJ2-1; DNA: TGTGCCAGCAGTTTACAGGGTCCCAACTACAATGAGCAGTTCTTC; CDR3: CASSLQGPNYNEQFF
D: TRBD1; size: -; V: TRBV11-2; J: TRBJ2-7; DNA: TGTGCCAGCAGCTTAAGGGACAGCCTCTCCTACGAGCAGTACTTC; CDR3: CASSLRDSLSYEQYF
D: -; size: many; V: TRBV28; J: TRBJ2-7; DNA: TGTGCCAGCAGTTTGACGGGGCCAAGCTACGAGCAGTACTTC; CDR3: CASSLTGPSYEQYF
D: -; size: -; V: TRBV4-2; J: TRBJ2-1; DNA: TGTGCCAGCAGCCAAGAGATGGGAAGCTCCTACAATGAGCAGTTCTTC; CDR3: CASSQEMGSSYNEQFF
D: TRBD1; size: many; V: TRBV7-9; J: TRBJ2-7; DNA: TGTGCCAGCAGCCCGACAGGGTTGTCCTACGAGCAGTACTTC; CDR3: CASSPTGLSYEQYF
D: TRBD1; size: -; V: TRBV10-3; J: TRBJ2-5; DNA: TGTGCCATCAGTGAGCCGGGACAGGGGGGCCAAGAGACCCAGTACTTC; CDR3: CAISEPGQGGQETQYF
D: -; size: few; V: TRBV6-1; J: TRBJ1-1; DNA: TGTGCCAGCAGTGAATGGTTGAGACAGGTGAACACTGAAGCTTTCTTT; CDR3: CASSEWLRQVNTEAFF
D: TRBD1; size: -; V: TRBV5-1; J: TRBJ2-7; DNA: TGCGCCAGCAGCTTGGGGACAGGGATGAACGAGCAGTACTTC; CDR3: CASSLGTGMNEQYF
D: TRBD2; size: -; V: TRBV12-3/TRBV12-4; J: TRBJ2-1; DNA: TGTGCCAGCAGTGTTAGCGGGAGGGCCCGCAATGAGCAGTTCTTC; CDR3: CASSVSGRARNEQFF
D: TRBD1; size: -; V: TRBV12-3/TRBV12-4; J: TRBJ2-7; DNA: TGTGCCAGCAGTTTAAAGCGGGACAGGGCGTGGGAGCAGTACTTC; CDR3: CASSLKRDRAWEQYF
D: -; size: -; V: TRBV5-6; J: TRBJ2-7; DNA: TGTGCCAGCAGCACTGGACTTAAATCGGACGAGCAGTACTTC; CDR3: CASSTGLKSDEQYF